This T cell receptor beta chain was recorded in a study of T cell responses to AZD1222 COVID-19 vaccine. Study information: Second-dose intervals near 4 or 12 weeks were combined. General study findings and limits: Most donors were white British and more were female, and clonal diversity was possibly underestimated.

This clone has a single count. Its cognate antigen is unknown. The CDR3 extends over 18 amino acids. Germline V gene data show CDR1 as MNHNY and CDR2 as SVGAGI (reference sequence). V shed 5 bases and J shed 2 bases, with 25 bases lying between them. Clones were sequenced by immunoSEQ multiplex PCR, and TCRdb holds only the in-frame ones, with some missing. The sample has approximately 120,000 clones, around nine tenths seen once. This TCR was sampled from an adult in good health. The source was peripheral blood, collected on day 0 of AZD1222 vaccination. The V call is TRBV6-6, the J call TRBJ2-7; maybe TRBD2 (6 bases). The CDR3 DNA reads TGTGCCAGCAGTCGGACCTATTCCGGGACTTTTTCCCCCTACGAGCAGTACTTC. It codes for CASSRTYSGTFSPYEQYF.